Shown below are 18 T cell receptor beta chains from a single sample sequenced in a study of vaccination effects on CD4 cells after COVID-19. TCRdb keeps only in-frame clones here, not all; method: immunoSEQ multiplex PCR. The sample holds tens of thousands of clones, approximately 82% seen once. Their antigens are not known. Prior to sequencing, the ViraFEST assay stimulated PBMC with viral peptide pools, which expanded the antigen-specific CD4+ T cells. Isolating CD4+ T cells followed approximately 10 days of culture. All participants had two doses of either the BNT162b2 or mRNA-1273 vaccine. This specimen was CD4+ T cells from PBMCs cultured with HCoV-NL63 spike peptides, taken after COVID-19 vaccination. The source of these receptors is a human donor who received a COVID-19 vaccine. Some clones in this sample may be carry-over from other donors' samples.

The genes are TRBV29-1 and TRBJ1-2; D uncertain. V lost 5 bases and J lost 5, with 18 bases in between. CDR1 is SQVTM and CDR2 is ANQGSEA in the germline V gene. This CDR3 region has 14 residues. The CDR3 DNA sequence: TGCAGCGTTTCCACGACCGCGTTAGGGTATGGCTACACCTTC. Translation gives CSVSTTALGYGYTF.

This clone was picked up a small number of times. V usage is TRBV30 and J usage is TRBJ1-2; D may be TRBD1 (5 bases). V lost 2 bases to trimming and J lost 5 bases, with 15 bases between them. Germline CDR1 GTSNPN, CDR2 SVGIG (reference sequence). This CDR3 comprises 14 residues. CDR3 sequence: CAWSSGPRSYGYTF. The DNA for the CDR3 is TGTGCCTGGAGTTCGGGACCCCGCTCTTATGGCTACACCTTC.

This chain connects TRBV7-9 to TRBJ2-5; D might be TRBD1 or TRBD2, each matching 5 bases. The CDR3 loop spans 14 amino acids. V was cut by 5 bases and J by 4 bases, with 14 bases left in between. The germline gives CDR1 SEHNR, CDR2 FQNEAQ (reference sequence). The CDR3 DNA sequence: TGTGCCAGCAGCCGAGCCGGGGCCGGAGAGACCCAGTACTTC. It yields the protein CASSRAGAGETQYF.

V and J are TRBV19 and TRBJ2-5; D could derive from TRBD1 or TRBD2 (6 bases each). The CDR3 has 15 residues. Germline V gene sequence: CDR1 LNHDA, CDR2 SQIVND (reference sequence). V lost 4 bases to trimming and J lost 1 base, with 13 bases between them. CDR3 sequence (DNA): TGTGCCAGTAGTAGGGAAAGGGGGGTCCAAGAGACCCAGTACTTC. It specifies CASSRERGVQETQYF. Full variable domain (outside the CDR3, taken from reference TRBV19 and TRBJ2-5): DGGITQSPKYLFRKEGQNVTLSCEQNLNHDAMYWYRQDPGQGLRLIYYSQIVNDFQKGDIAEGYSVSREKKESFPLTVTSAQKNPTAFYLCASSRERGVQETQYFGPGTRLLVL.

This clone rates as medium-sized (0.01 to 0.1%). The chain couples TRBV7-2 to TRBJ1-3; D call uncertain. V shed 5 bases and J shed 3 bases, with 14 bases lying between them. Looked up from germline, CDR1 is SGHTA and CDR2 is FQGNSA. CDR3 size: 15 residues. The CDR3 DNA sequence: TGTGCCAGCAGCGGCTACTCGCAAAGTGGAAACACCATATATTTT. It is translated as CASSGYSQSGNTIYF.

The CDR3 nucleotides read TGTGCCAGCAGCTTTAAGGATGTATACGAGCAGTACGTC. Translated: CASSFKDVYEQYV. The rearrangement links TRBV6-2 or TRBV6-3 to TRBJ2-7; the D is unclear. The CDR3 is made up of 13 amino acids. The germline V gene encodes CDR1 MNHEY and CDR2 SVGEGT. V lost 6 bases to trimming and J lost 4 bases, with 13 bases between them.

This clone is a singleton in its sample. The chain uses TRBV4-1 and TRBJ1-1, with 12 bases that match TRBD1. This CDR3 has 18 residues. Germline CDR1 MGHRA, CDR2 YSYEKL. The J segment lost 0 bases and the V segment lost 1 base, leaving 6 bases of the junction unmatched. DNA of the CDR3: TGCGCCAGCAGCCAAGGGGACAGGGGGCGGGACATGAACACTGAAGCTTTCTTT. Residues: CASSQGDRGRDMNTEAFF.

The chain employs TRBV5-1 and TRBJ2-1, with 9 bases matching TRBD1. Germline-derived CDR1 and CDR2 are SGHRS and YFSETQ. J was trimmed by 8 bases and V by 2 bases; bases with no gene match: 8. The CDR3 is made up of 15 amino acids. CDR3 protein: CASSLMDRGFYEQFF. Here the CDR3 DNA reads TGCGCCAGCAGCTTAATGGACAGGGGTTTTTATGAGCAGTTCTTC.

The chain has TRBV2 and TRBJ1-2; a weak D match, TRBD1 (5 bases). Germline V CDR1 and CDR2: SNHLY, FYNNEI. The ends were cut back, 6 bases at V and 4 bases at J, with 12 bases in the middle. CDR3 length: 13 residues. Here the CDR3 reads CASRIQGFYGYTF. In nucleotides, the CDR3 is TGTGCCAGCAGGATCCAGGGCTTCTATGGCTACACCTTC.

V gene TRBV6-5 combines with J gene TRBJ1-3, with D perhaps matching TRBD1 (5 bases). V was shortened by 5 bases and J by 1 base, with 12 bases between the two germline ends. This CDR3 is 15 amino acids long. The germline V gene encodes CDR1 MNHEY and CDR2 SVGAGI. The CDR3 sequence: CASSRGGQSGNTIYF. CDR3 DNA sequence: TGTGCCAGCAGTCGGGGGGGTCAGTCTGGAAACACCATATATTTT.

This clone has only a few counts. CDR3 DNA: TGTGCCAGCAGCCCGGGGGGCGCGAACACCGGGGAGCTGTTTTTT. Residues: CASSPGGANTGELFF. This chain joins TRBV7-3 and TRBJ2-2, with D maybe TRBD2 (7 bases). This CDR3 has 15 amino acids. The germline V and J ends were trimmed by 5 bases and 0 bases, with 10 bases remaining between them. In germline, CDR1 is SGHTA, CDR2 FQGTGA.

The chain links TRBV10-2 to TRBJ1-4; no reliable D call. V lost 7 bases to trimming and J lost 4 bases, with 10 bases between them. The CDR3 is 13 amino acids. CDR1 and CDR2 from the germline V gene are WSHSY and SAAADI. The CDR3 DNA reads TGCGCCAGCACGGACGGAAGTAATGAAAAACTGTTTTTT. This codes for CASTDGSNEKLFF.

This clone was observed a single time. The chain employs TRBV18 and TRBJ1-3, with D unclear. There are 15 residues in the CDR3. CDR1 is KGHSH, CDR2 LQKENI, per germline. The V end was cut by 6 bases, the J end by 0 bases, with 12 bases between. In DNA, the CDR3 is TGTGCCAGCTCGCTCGACTTGAGCTCTGGAAACACCATATATTTT. This encodes CASSLDLSSGNTIYF. Full variable domain (outside the CDR3, taken from reference TRBV18 and TRBJ1-3): NAGVMQNPRHLVRRRGQEARLRCSPMKGHSHVYWYRQLPEEGLKFMVYLQKENIIDESGMPKERFSAEFPKEGPSILRIQQVVRGDSAAYFCASSLDLSSGNTIYFGEGSWLTVV.

A word on this clone: Different DNA sequences within this sample yield the same CDR3. V usage is TRBV6-2 or TRBV6-3 and J usage is TRBJ1-5; 7 bases align to TRBD1. This CDR3 spans 14 amino acids. Germline CDR1 and CDR2: MNHEY and SVGEGT. With V trimmed by 5 bases and J by 2 bases, 3 bases remained unmatched. CDR3 DNA sequence: TGTGCCAGCAGTCGACAGGGTGGCAATCAGCCCCAGCATTTT. This codes for CASSRQGGNQPQHF.

V usage is TRBV9 and J usage is TRBJ1-1; a possible D gene is TRBD1 (6 bases). V lost 3 bases to trimming and J lost 3 bases, with 15 bases between them. The CDR3 runs to 15 residues. Germline V CDR1 and CDR2: SGDLS, YYNGEE. CDR3 sequence reads: CASSADPGQYTEAFF. The CDR3 region has the DNA TGTGCCAGCAGCGCGGACCCCGGACAGTACACTGAAGCTTTCTTT.

The chain couples TRBV6-6 to TRBJ2-7; D remains ambiguous. This CDR3 has 18 amino acids. Trimming removed 5 bases at V and 2 bases at J, with 25 bases between. Per germline, CDR1 MNHNY and CDR2 SVGAGI (reference sequence). Written as DNA, the CDR3 is TGTGCCAGCAGTCCAACAACCTCAGCACCGATCCGACCCTACGAGCAGTACGTC. Translation: CASSPTTSAPIRPYEQYV.

The chain employs TRBV6-5 and TRBJ2-5, with unresolved D. The CDR3 extends over 13 amino acids. CDR1 and CDR2 from the germline V gene are MNHEY and SVGAGI. V gave up 10 bases and J gave up 3 bases, with 15 bases separating them. CDR3 protein: CAIRLGVEETQYF. The CDR3 nucleotides are TGTGCCATCCGACTTGGGGTAGAAGAGACCCAGTACTTC.

The J gene is TRBJ1-4, the V gene TRBV12-5; D not resolved. The CDR3 totals 13 residues. V dropped 0 bases and J dropped 8 bases, with 7 bases sitting between them. In germline, CDR1 is LGHNT, CDR2 FRNRAP. CDR3 bases: TGTGCTAGTGGTTTGGTACGGGTCGAAAAACTGTTTTTT. Amino acid sequence: CASGLVRVEKLFF.